This T cell receptor (beta chain) came from a study of cytomegalovirus exposure and HLA in healthy donors. V shed 2 bases and J 6 bases; nucleotides not matched to a gene: 5. This CDR3 contains 16 residues. The germline gives CDR1 MNHEY, CDR2 SMNVEV (reference sequence). Notes on the study in general: The study flagged about 160 TCR beta chains as cytomegalovirus-associated. The sole available immune exposure information was CMV serostatus. Specific recognition of CMV antigens was confirmed in vitro for a few chains (all CMV-associated).

Primers included in the PCR were 60 Vbeta and 13 Jbeta primers. The repertoire was sequenced with immunoSEQ multiplex PCR; TCRdb's copy has only in-frame clones and lacks some. This sample yields some 200,000 clones, of which approximately 70% are seen a single time; around 3% belongs to the top ten. In regard to this clone: Its specificity is not known.

Sequencing was done on a sample of PBMCs. This sequence originates from a man aged 40-49 years in good health and CMV-seropositive. The chain links TRBV27 to TRBJ1-6, with TRBD1 matching 9 bases. DNA of the CDR3: TGTGCCAGCAGTTTAGGAGACAGGGGGACTAATTCACCCCTCCACTTT. The encoded protein is CASSLGDRGTNSPLHF.